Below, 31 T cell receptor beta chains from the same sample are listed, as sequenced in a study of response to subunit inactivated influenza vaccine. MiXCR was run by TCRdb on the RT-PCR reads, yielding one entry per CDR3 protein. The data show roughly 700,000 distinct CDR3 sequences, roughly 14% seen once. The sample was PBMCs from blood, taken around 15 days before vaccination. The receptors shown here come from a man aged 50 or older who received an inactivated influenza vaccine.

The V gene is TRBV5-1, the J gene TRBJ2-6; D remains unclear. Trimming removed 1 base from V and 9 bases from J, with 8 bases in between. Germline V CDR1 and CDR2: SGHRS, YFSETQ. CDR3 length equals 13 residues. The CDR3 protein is CASSLSVGNVLTF. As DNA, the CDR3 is TGCGCCAGCAGCTTGTCAGTGGGCAACGTCCTGACTTTC.

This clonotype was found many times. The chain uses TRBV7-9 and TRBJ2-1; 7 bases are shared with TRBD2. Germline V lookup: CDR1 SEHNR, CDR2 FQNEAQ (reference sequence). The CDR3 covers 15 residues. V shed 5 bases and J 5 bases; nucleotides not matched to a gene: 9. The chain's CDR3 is CASSRTSAANNEQFF. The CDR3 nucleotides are TGTGCCAGCAGCCGAACTAGCGCTGCAAACAATGAGCAGTTCTTC. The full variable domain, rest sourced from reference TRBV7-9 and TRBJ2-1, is DTGVSQNPRHKITKRGQNVTFRCDPISEHNRLYWYRQTLGQGPEFLTYFQNEAQLEKSRLLSDRFSAERPKGSFSTLEIQRTEQGDSAMYLCASSRTSAANNEQFFGPGTRLTVL.

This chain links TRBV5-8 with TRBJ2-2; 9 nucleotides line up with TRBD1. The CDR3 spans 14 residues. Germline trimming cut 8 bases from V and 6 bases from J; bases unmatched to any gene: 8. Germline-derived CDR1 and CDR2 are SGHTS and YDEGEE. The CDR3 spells CASTGTGRSGELFF. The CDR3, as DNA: TGTGCCAGTACCGGGACAGGGCGATCCGGGGAGCTGTTTTTT.

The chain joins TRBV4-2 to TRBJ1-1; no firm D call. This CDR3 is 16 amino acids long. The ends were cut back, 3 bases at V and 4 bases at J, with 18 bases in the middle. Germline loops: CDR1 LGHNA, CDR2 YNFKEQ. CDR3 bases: TGTGCCAGCAGCCACCTCGGCGGCCAGCGCGGCACTGAAGCTTTCTTT. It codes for CASSHLGGQRGTEAFF.

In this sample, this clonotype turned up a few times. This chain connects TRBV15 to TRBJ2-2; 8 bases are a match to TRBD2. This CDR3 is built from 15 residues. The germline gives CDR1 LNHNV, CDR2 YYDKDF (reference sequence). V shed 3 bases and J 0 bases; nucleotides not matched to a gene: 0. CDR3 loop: CATSSGGANTGELFF. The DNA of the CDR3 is TGTGCCACCAGCAGCGGGGGGGCGAACACCGGGGAGCTGTTTTTT.

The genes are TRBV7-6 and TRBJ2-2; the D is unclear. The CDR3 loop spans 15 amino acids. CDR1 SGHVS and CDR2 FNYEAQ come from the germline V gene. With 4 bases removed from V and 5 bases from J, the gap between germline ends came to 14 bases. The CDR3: CASSWVSVRTGELFF. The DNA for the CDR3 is TGTGCCAGCAGCTGGGTCTCAGTACGAACCGGGGAGCTGTTTTTT.

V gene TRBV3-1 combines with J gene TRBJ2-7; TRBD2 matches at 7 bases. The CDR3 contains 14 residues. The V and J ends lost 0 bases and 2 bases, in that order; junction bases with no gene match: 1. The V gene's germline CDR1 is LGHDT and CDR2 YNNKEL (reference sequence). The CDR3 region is CASSQEGTTYEQYF. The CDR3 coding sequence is TGTGCCAGCAGCCAAGAAGGGACTACCTACGAGCAGTACTTC.

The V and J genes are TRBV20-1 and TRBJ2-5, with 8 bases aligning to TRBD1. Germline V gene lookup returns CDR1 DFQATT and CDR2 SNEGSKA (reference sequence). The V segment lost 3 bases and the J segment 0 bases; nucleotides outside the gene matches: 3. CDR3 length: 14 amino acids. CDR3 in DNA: TGCAGTGCTAGGACAGGGGTCTACCAAGAGACCCAGTACTTC. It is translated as CSARTGVYQETQYF.

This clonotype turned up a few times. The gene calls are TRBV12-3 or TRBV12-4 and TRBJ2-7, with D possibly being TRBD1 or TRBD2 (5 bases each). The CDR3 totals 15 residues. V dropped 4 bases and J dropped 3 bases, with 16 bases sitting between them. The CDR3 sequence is CASSSSGTMNYEQYF. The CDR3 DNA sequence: TGTGCCAGCAGTTCATCCGGGACCATGAACTACGAGCAGTACTTC.

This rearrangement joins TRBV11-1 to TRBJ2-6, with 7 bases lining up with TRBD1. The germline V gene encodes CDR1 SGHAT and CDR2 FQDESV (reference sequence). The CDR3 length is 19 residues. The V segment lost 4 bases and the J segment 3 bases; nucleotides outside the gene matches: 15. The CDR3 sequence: CASSSLPGQLAGGANVLTF. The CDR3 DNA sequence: TGTGCCAGCAGCTCCCTTCCGGGACAGCTAGCCGGTGGGGCCAACGTCCTGACTTTC.

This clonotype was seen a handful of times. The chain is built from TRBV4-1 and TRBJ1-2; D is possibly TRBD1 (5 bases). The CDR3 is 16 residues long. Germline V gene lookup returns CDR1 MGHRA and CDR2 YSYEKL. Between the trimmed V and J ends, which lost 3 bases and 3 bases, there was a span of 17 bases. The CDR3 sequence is CASSHRLLGQDYGYTF. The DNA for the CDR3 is TGCGCCAGCAGCCACCGACTTTTGGGGCAGGACTATGGCTACACCTTC.

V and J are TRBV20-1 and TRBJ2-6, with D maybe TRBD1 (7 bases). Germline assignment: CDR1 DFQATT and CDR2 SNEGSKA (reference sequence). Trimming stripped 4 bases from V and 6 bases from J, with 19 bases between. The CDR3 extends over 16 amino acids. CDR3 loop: CSATGGGPELANVLTF. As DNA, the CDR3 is TGCAGTGCTACAGGGGGAGGCCCGGAGCTGGCCAACGTCCTGACTTTC.

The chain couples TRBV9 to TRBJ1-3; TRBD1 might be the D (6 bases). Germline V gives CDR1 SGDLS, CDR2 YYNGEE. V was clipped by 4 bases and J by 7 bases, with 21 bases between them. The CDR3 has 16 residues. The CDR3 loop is CASSTQRGLSVNTIYF. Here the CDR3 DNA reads TGTGCCAGCAGCACCCAACGGGGGCTATCCGTTAACACCATATATTTT.

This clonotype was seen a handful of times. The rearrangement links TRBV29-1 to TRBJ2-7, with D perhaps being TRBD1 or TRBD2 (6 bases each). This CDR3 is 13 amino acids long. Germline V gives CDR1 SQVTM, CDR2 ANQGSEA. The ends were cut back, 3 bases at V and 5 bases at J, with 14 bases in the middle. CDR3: CSVDPGAGHEQYF. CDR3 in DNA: TGCAGCGTTGACCCGGGGGCAGGGCACGAGCAGTACTTC.

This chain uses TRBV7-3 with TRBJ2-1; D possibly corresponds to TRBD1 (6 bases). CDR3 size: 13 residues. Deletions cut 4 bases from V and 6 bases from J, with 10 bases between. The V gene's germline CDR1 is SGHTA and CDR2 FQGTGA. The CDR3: CASSSGTSNEQFF. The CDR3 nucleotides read TGTGCCAGCAGCTCCGGGACAAGCAATGAGCAGTTCTTC.

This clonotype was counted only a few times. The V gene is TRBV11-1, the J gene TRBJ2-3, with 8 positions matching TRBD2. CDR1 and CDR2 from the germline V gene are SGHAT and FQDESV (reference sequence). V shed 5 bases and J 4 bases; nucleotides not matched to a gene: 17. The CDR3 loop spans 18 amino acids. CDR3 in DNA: TGTGCCAGCAGCCCACTCGCCCTTACGGGACTAGGAGCAGATACGCAGTATTTT. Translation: CASSPLALTGLGADTQYF.

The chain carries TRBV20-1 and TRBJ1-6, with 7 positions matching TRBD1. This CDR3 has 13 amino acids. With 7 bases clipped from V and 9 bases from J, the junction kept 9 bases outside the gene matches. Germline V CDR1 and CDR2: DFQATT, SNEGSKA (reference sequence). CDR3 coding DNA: TGCAGTGTTAGGACAGGACTGGGTTCACCCCTCCACTTT. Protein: CSVRTGLGSPLHF.

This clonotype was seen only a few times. The CDR3 protein is CASSLTTDPYNEQFF. The CDR3 DNA is TGTGCCAGCAGTTTAACCACAGACCCCTACAATGAGCAGTTCTTC. The V and J genes are TRBV12-3 or TRBV12-4 and TRBJ2-1; D gene uncertain. The CDR3 is made up of 15 amino acids. Trimming took off 2 bases at V and 2 bases at J, with 10 bases between the two ends.

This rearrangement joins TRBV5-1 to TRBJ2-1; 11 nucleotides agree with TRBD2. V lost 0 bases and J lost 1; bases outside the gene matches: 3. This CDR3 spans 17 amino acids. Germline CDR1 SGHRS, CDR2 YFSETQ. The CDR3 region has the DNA TGCGCCAGCAGCTTGGGAGCTAGCGGGGGGTCCTACAATGAGCAGTTCTTC. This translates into CASSLGASGGSYNEQFF.

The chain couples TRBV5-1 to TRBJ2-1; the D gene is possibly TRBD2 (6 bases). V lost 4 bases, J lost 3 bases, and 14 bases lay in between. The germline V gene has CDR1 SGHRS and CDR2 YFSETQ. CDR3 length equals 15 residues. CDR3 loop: CASSGGLRNYNEQFF. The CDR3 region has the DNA TGCGCCAGCAGCGGGGGACTCCGCAACTACAATGAGCAGTTCTTC.

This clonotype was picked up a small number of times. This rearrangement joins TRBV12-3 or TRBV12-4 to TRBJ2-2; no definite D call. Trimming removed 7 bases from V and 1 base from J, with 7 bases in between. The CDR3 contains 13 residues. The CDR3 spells CASTPLNTGELFF. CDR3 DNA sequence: TGTGCCAGCACCCCCCTGAACACCGGGGAGCTGTTTTTT.

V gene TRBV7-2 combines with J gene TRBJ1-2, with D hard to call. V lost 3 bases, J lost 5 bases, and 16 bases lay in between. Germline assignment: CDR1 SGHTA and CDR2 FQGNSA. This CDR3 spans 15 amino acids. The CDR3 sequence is CASSFFQDPQYGYTF. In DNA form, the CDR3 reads TGTGCCAGCAGCTTCTTTCAGGACCCCCAGTATGGCTACACCTTC.

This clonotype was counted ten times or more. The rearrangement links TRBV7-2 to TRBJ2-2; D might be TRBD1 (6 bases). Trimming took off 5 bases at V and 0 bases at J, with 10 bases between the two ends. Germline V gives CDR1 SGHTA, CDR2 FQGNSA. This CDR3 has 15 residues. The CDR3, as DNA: TGTGCCAGCAGCAAGGACAGAACGAACACCGGGGAGCTGTTTTTT. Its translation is CASSKDRTNTGELFF. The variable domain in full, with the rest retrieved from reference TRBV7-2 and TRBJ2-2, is GAGVSQSPSNKVTEKGKDVELRCDPISGHTALYWYRQSLGQGLEFLIYFQGNSAPDKSGLPSDRFSAERTGGSVSTLTIQRTQQEDSAVYLCASSKDRTNTGELFFGEGSRLTVL.

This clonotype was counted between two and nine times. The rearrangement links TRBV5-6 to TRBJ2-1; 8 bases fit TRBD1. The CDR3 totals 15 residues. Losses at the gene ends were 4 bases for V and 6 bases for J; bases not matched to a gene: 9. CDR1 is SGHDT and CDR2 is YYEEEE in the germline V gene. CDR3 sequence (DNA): TGTGCCAGCAGCGCCGGAGGACAGGGAGGCAATGAGCAGTTCTTC. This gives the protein CASSAGGQGGNEQFF. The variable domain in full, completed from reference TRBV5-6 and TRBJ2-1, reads DAGVTQSPTHLIKTRGQQVTLRCSPKSGHDTVSWYQQALGQGPQFIFQYYEEEERQRGNFPDRFSGHQFPNYSSELNVNALLLGDSALYLCASSAGGQGGNEQFFGPGTRLTVL.

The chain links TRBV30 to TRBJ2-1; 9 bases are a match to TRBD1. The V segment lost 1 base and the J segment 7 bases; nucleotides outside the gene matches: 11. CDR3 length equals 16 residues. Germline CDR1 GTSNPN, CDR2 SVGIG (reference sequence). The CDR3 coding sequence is TGTGCCTGGAGTGCCGCCCCGGGACAGGGATGGAATGAGCAGTTCTTC. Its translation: CAWSAAPGQGWNEQFF. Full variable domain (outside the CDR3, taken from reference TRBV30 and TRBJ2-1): SQTIHQWPATLVQPVGSPLSLECTVEGTSNPNLYWYRQAAGRGLQLLFYSVGIGQISSEVPQNLSASRPQDRQFILSSKKLLLSDSGFYLCAWSAAPGQGWNEQFFGPGTRLTVL.

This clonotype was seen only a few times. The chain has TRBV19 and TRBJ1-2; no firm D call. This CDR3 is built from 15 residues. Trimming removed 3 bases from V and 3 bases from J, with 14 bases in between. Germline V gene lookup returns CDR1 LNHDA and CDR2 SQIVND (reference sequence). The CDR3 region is CASSMVGRYDYGYTF. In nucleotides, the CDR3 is TGTGCCAGTAGTATGGTAGGGAGATACGACTATGGCTACACCTTC. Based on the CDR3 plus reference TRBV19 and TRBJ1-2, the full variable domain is DGGITQSPKYLFRKEGQNVTLSCEQNLNHDAMYWYRQDPGQGLRLIYYSQIVNDFQKGDIAEGYSVSREKKESFPLTVTSAQKNPTAFYLCASSMVGRYDYGYTFGSGTRLTVV.

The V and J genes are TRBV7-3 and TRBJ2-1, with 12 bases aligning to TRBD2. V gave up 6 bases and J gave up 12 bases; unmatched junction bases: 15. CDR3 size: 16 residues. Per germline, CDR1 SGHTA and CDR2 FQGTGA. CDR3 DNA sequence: TGTGCCAGCAGTTCCACGGCCCTAGCGGGAGGGGGCGGGCAGTTCTTC. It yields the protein CASSSTALAGGGGQFF.

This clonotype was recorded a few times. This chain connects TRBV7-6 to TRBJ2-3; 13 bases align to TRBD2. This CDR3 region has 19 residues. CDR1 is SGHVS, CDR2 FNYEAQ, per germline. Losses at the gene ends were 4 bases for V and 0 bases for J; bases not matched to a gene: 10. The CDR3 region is CASSSPTSGRAGSTDTQYF. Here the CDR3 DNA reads TGTGCCAGCAGCTCGCCTACTAGCGGGAGGGCCGGGAGCACAGATACGCAGTATTTT. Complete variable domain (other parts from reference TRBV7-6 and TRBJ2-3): GAGVSQSPRYKVTKRGQDVALRCDPISGHVSLYWYRQALGQGPEFLTYFNYEAQQDKSGLPNDRFSAERPEGSISTLTIQRTEQRDSAMYRCASSSPTSGRAGSTDTQYFGPGTRLTVL.

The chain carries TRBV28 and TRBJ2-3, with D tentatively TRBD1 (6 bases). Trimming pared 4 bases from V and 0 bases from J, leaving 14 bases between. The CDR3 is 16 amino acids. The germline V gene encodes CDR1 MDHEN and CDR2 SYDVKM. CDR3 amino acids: CASSWLDSISTDTQYF. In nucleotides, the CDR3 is TGTGCCAGCAGTTGGCTGGACAGCATTAGCACAGATACGCAGTATTTT.

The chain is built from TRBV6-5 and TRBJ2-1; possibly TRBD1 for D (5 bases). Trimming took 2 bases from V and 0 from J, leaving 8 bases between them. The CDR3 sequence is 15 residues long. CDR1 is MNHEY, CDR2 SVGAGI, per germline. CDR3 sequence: CASSYDRRSYNEQFF. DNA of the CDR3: TGTGCCAGCAGTTACGACAGACGCTCCTACAATGAGCAGTTCTTC.

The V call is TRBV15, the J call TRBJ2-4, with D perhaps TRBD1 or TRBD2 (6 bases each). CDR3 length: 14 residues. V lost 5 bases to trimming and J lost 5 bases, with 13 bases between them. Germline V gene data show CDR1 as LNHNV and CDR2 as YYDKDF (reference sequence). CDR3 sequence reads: CATSRGGLQNIQYF. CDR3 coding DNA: TGTGCCACCAGCCGAGGGGGACTTCAAAACATTCAGTACTTC.